This T cell receptor beta chain was recorded in a study of cytomegalovirus exposure and HLA in healthy donors. 60 Vbeta and 13 Jbeta primers were used in PCR. Some clones are missing from TCRdb's copy, which holds only in-frame ones; the method was immunoSEQ multiplex PCR. The sample yields some 190,000 clones, 70% to 75% seen once. About this clone itself: No antigen is known for it.

Germline V CDR1 and CDR2: MNHNY, SVGAGI (reference sequence). Trimming took 4 bases from V and 0 from J; bases not matched to a gene: 2. The length of the CDR3 is 15 residues. Study-level points and caveats: Confirmation in vitro established that a few CMV-associated chains were specific for CMV antigens.

This TCR was recovered from a man aged 30 to 45 in good health and CMV-seropositive. The rearrangement links TRBV6-6 to TRBJ2-2; 7 bases map to TRBD2. Sample: PBMCs. The CDR3 region is CASSFGGSNTGELFF. The CDR3 bases are TGTGCCAGCAGTTTCGGGGGGTCGAACACCGGGGAGCTGTTTTTT.